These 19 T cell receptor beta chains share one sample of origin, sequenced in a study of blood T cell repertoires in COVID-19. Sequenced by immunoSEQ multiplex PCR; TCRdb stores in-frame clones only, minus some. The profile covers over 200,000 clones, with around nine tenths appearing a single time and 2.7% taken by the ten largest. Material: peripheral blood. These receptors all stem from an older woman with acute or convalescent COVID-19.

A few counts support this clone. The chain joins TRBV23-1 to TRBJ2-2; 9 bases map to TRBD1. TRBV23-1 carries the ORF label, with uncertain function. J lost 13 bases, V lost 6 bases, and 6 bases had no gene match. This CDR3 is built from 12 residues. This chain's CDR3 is CASSTGGAGLFF. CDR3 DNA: TGCGCCAGCAGCACAGGGGGCGCGGGGCTGTTTTTT.

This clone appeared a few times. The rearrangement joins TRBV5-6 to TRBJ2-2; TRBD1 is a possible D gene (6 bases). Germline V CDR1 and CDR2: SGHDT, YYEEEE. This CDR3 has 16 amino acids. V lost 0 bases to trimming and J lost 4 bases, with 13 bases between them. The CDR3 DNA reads TGTGCCAGCAGCTTGGGAGGGGGAGACTTCACCGGGGAGCTGTTTTTT. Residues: CASSLGGGDFTGELFF. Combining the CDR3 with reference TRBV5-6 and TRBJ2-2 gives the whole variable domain DAGVTQSPTHLIKTRGQQVTLRCSPKSGHDTVSWYQQALGQGPQFIFQYYEEEERQRGNFPDRFSGHQFPNYSSELNVNALLLGDSALYLCASSLGGGDFTGELFFGEGSRLTVL.

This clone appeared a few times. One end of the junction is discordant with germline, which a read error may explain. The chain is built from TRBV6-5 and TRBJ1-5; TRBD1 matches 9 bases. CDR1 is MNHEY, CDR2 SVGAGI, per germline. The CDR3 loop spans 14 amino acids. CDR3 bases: TGTGCCAGCAGCCCGGGACAGGGCTCTCAGGCCCAGCATTTT. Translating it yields CASSPGQGSQAQHF.

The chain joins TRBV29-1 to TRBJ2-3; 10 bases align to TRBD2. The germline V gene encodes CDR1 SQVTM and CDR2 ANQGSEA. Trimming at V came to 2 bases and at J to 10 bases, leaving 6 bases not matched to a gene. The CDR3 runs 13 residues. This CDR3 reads CSVEPSGGGAQYF. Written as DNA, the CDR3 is TGCAGCGTTGAACCTAGCGGGGGTGGAGCGCAGTATTTT.

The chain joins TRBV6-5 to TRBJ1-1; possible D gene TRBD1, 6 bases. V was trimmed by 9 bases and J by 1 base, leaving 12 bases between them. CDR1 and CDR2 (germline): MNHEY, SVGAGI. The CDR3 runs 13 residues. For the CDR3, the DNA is TGTGCCAGTCTCAACAGGGCGAACACTGAAGCTTTCTTT. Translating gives CASLNRANTEAFF.

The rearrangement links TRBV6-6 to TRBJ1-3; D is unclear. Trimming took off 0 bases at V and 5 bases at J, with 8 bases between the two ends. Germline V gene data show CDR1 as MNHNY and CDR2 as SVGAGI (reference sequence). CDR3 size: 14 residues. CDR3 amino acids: CASSYSGYRNTIYF. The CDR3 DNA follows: TGTGCCAGCAGTTACTCGGGCTACCGAAACACCATATATTTT.

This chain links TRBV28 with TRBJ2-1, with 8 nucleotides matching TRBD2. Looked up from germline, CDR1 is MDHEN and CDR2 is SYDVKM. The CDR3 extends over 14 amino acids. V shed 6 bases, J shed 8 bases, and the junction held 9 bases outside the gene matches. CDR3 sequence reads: CASRGGRSTDEQFF. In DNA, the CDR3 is TGTGCCAGCAGGGGCGGGAGGTCTACTGATGAGCAGTTCTTC.

CDR3 loop: CSASFPRQAEIYGYTF. The DNA for the CDR3 is TGCAGTGCTAGTTTCCCCAGACAGGCCGAGATCTATGGCTACACCTTC. The chain recombines TRBV20-1 with TRBJ1-2; maybe TRBD1 (6 bases). The CDR3 is 16 residues long. V lost 3 bases and J lost 4, with 21 bases in between. The germline V gene encodes CDR1 DFQATT and CDR2 SNEGSKA (reference sequence).

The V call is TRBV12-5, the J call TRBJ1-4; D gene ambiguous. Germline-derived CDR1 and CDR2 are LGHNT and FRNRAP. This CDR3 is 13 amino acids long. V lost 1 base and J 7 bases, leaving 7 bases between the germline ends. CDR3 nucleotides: TGTGCTAGTGGTTTGGGAGTGTCTGAAAAACTGTTTTTT. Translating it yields CASGLGVSEKLFF.

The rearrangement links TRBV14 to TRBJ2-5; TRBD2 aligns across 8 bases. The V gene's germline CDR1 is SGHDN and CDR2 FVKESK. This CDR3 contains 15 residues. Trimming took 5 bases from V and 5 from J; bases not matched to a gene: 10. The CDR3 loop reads CASSIKRGRWETQYF. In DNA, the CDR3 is TGTGCCAGCAGCATCAAGCGGGGGCGTTGGGAGACCCAGTACTTC.

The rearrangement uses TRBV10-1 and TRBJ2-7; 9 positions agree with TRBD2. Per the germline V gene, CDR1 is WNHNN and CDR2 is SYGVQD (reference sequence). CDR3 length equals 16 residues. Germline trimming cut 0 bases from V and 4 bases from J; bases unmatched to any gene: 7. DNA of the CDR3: TGCGCCAGCAGTGAGTCTAGGACTAGCGACCGTTACGAGCAGTACTTC. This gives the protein CASSESRTSDRYEQYF.

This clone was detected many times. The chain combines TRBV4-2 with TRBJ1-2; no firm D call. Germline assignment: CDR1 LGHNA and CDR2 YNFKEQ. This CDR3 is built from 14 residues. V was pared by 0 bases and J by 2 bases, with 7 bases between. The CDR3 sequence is CASSQDSRNYGYTF. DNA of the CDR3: TGTGCCAGCAGCCAAGATTCCAGGAACTATGGCTACACCTTC.

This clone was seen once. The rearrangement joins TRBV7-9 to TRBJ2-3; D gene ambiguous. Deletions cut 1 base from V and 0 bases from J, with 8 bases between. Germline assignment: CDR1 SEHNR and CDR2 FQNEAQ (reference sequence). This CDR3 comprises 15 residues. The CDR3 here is CASSLVVGSTDTQYF. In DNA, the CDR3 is TGTGCCAGCAGCTTAGTAGTGGGCAGCACAGATACGCAGTATTTT.

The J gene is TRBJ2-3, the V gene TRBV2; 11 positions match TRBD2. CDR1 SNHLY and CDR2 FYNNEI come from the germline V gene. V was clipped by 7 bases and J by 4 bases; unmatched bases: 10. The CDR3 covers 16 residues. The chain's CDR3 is CASNGRLAGGPDTQYF. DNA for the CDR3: TGTGCCAGCAACGGAAGGCTAGCGGGAGGACCAGATACGCAGTATTTT.

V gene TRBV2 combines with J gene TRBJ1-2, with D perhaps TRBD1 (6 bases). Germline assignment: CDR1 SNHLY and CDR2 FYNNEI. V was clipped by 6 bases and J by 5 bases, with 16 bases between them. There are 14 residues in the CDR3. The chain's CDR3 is CASRDSSAQYGYTF. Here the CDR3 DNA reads TGTGCCAGCAGGGACAGTTCGGCCCAGTATGGCTACACCTTC.

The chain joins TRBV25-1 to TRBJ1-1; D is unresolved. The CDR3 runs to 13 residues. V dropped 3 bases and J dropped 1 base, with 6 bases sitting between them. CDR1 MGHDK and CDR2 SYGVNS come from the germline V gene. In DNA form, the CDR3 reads TGTGCCAGCAGTGATTACAAGAACACTGAAGCTTTCTTT. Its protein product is CASSDYKNTEAFF.

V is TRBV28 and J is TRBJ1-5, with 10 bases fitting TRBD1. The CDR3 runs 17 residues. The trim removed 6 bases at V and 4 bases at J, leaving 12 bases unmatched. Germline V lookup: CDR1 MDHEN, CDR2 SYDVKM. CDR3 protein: CASSLTGQGRVNQPQHF. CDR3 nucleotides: TGTGCCAGCAGCCTAACGGGACAGGGGCGTGTTAATCAGCCCCAGCATTTT. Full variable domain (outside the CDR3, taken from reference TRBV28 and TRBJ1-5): DVKVTQSSRYLVKRTGEKVFLECVQDMDHENMFWYRQDPGLGLRLIYFSYDVKMKEKGDIPEGYSVSREKKERFSLILESASTNQTSMYLCASSLTGQGRVNQPQHFGDGTRLSIL.

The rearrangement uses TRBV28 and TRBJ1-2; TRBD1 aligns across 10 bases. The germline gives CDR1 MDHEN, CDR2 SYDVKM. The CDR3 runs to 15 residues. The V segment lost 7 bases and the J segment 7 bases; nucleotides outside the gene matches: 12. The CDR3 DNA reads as TGTGCCAGCACCAAACCGGGACAGGGGACGGGTGGCTACACCTTC. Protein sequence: CASTKPGQGTGGYTF.

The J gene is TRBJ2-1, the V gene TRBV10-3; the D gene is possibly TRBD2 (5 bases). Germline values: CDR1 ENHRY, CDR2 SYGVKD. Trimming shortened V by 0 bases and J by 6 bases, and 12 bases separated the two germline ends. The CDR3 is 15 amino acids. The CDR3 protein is CAISESILAGNEQFF. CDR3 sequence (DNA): TGTGCCATCAGTGAGTCGATCCTAGCAGGCAATGAGCAGTTCTTC.